This T cell receptor (beta chain) comes out of a study of neurological immune-mediated disorders. This clonotype was seen repeatedly, ten times or more. TCRdb passed the 5' RACE reads through MiXCR, listing each CDR3 protein once. The sample has about 46,000 distinct CDR3 sequences; about 2% are singletons. V was cut by 4 bases and J by 6 bases, with 16 bases left in between. This CDR3 is built from 14 residues. The chain links TRBV12-3 or TRBV12-4 to TRBJ2-7; TRBD1 or TRBD2 may be the D gene (5 bases each). The sequenced sample was PBMCs. The sequence derives from a woman in her forties with multiple sclerosis. DNA for the CDR3: TGTGCCAGCAGTTACCGGGACCTCGATGGCGAGCAGTACTTC. Protein sequence: CASSYRDLDGEQYF.